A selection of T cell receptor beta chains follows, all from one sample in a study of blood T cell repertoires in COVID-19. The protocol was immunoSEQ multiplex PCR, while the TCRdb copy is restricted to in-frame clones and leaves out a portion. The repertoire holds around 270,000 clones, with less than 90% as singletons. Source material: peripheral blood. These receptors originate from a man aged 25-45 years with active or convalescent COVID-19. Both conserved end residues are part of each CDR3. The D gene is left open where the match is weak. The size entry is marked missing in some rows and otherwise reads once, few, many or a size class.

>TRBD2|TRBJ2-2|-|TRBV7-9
CASSRLQRGGSGELFF
TGTGCCAGCAGCCGACTCCAGCGGGGGGGATCCGGGGAGCTGTTTTTT
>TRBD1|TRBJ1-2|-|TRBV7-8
CASSSTGEGGYTF
TGTGCCAGCAGCTCGACAGGGGAAGGTGGCTACACCTTC
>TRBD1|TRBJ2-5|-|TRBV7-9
CASSSGQGLQETQYF
TGTGCCAGCAGCTCAGGACAGGGACTCCAAGAGACCCAGTACTTC
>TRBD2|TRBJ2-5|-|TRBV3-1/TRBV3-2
CASTTLAAEETQYF
TGTGCCAGCACTACCCTAGCGGCCGAAGAGACCCAGTACTTC
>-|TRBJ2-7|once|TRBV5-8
CASSLVSHLKMGNYEQYF
TGTGCCAGCAGCTTGGTGTCGCACTTAAAAATGGGCAATTACGAGCAGTACTTC
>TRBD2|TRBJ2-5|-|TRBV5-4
CASSLSGGGQETQYF
TGTGCCAGCAGCCTTAGCGGGGGGGGTCAAGAGACCCAGTACTTC
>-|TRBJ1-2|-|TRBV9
CASSVGLGSAVGGNGYTF
TGTGCCAGCAGCGTAGGTTTGGGTTCGGCCGTCGGGGGGAATGGCTACACCTTC
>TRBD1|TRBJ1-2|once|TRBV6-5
CASRSDRSYGYTF
TGTGCCAGCCGCTCGGACAGGAGCTATGGCTACACCTTC
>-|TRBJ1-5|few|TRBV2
CASSGGGSSNQPQHF
TGTGCCAGCAGTGGGGGTGGGAGTAGCAATCAGCCCCAGCATTTT
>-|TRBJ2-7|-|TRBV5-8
CASVENKDFYTYEQYF
TGTGCCAGCGTTGAAAACAAGGACTTCTACACCTACGAGCAGTACTTC
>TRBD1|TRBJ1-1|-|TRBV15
CATSRRTGIEAFF
TGTGCCACCAGCAGACGGACAGGCATTGAAGCTTTCTTT
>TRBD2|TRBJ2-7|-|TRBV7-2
CASSLALAGGQQYF
TGTGCCAGCAGCTTAGCGCTAGCGGGGGGACAGCAGTACTTC
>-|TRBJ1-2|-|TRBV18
CASSPVPGYRDYGYTF
TGTGCCAGCTCACCGGTCCCAGGGTATAGAGACTATGGCTACACCTTC
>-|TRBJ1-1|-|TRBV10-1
CASSENPTVVKEAFF
TGCGCCAGCAGTGAGAACCCGACAGTAGTAAAGGAAGCTTTCTTT
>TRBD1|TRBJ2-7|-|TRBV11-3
CASSFSRTGDYEQYF
TGTGCCAGCAGCTTCTCTCGGACAGGGGACTACGAGCAGTACTTC
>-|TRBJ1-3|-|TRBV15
CATSRDTGQYSGNTIYF
TGTGCCACCAGCAGAGATACCGGACAGTACTCTGGAAACACCATATATTTT
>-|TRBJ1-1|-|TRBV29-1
CSDLTDYNTEAFF
TGCAGCGATCTGACTGACTATAACACTGAAGCTTTCTTT
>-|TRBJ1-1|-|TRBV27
CASSSQGPPQNTEAFF
TGTGCCAGCAGTTCGCAGGGGCCGCCTCAGAACACTGAAGCTTTCTTT
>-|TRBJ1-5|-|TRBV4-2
CASSQADGESQPQHF
TGTGCCAGCAGCCAAGCGGACGGGGAGAGTCAGCCCCAGCATTTT
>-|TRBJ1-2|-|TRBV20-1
CSASPTGLGGYTF
TGCAGTGCTAGTCCCACGGGATTAGGTGGCTACACCTTC
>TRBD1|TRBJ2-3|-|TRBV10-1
CASSDGQGQRVGTQYF
TGCGCCAGCAGCGACGGACAGGGCCAAAGGGTCGGTACGCAGTATTTT
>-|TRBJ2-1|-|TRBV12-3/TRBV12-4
CASSSDLSLGQFF
TGTGCCAGCAGTTCGGACTTATCTTTAGGGCAGTTCTTC
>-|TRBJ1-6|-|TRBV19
CASSIIHRNNSPLHF
TGTGCCAGTAGTATCATACACAGAAATAATTCACCCCTCCACTTT
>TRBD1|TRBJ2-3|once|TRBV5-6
CASSTKTGGRSTDTQYF
TGTGCCAGCAGCACCAAAACAGGGGGACGGAGTACAGATACGCAGTATTTT
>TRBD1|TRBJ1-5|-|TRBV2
CASSGGTGYNQPQHF
TGTGCCAGCAGTGGAGGGACAGGGTACAATCAGCCCCAGCATTTT
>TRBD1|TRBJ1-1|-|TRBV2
CASSDTGAVSAEAFF
TGTGCCAGCAGTGACACAGGGGCCGTTTCCGCTGAAGCTTTCTTT
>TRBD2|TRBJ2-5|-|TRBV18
CASSPGTSGAKTQYF
TGTGCCAGCTCACCGGGGACTAGCGGGGCAAAGACCCAGTACTTC
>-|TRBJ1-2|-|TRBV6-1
CASREATRDGYTF
TGTGCCAGCAGAGAAGCTACTCGTGATGGCTACACCTTC
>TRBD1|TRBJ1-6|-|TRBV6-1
CASRETDRAPTSPLHF
TGTGCCAGCAGAGAAACGGACAGGGCCCCGACCTCACCCCTCCACTTT
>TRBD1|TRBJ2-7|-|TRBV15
CATSPSDRGSNEQYF
TGTGCCACCAGCCCGTCGGACAGGGGGTCCAACGAGCAGTACTTC
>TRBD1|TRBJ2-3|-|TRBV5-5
CASSRTGGPDTQYF
TGTGCCAGCAGCCGGACAGGGGGCCCAGATACGCAGTATTTT
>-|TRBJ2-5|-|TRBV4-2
CASSQDRLATQYF
TGTGCCAGCAGCCAAGATAGACTCGCGACCCAGTACTTC
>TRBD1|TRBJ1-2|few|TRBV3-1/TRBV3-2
CASGGLTGGAFGYGYTF
TGTGCCAGTGGGGGACTGACAGGGGGCGCATTTGGCTATGGCTACACCTTC
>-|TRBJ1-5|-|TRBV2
CASSPRDNNQPQHF
TGTGCCAGCAGCCCCCGGGACAACAATCAGCCCCAGCATTTT
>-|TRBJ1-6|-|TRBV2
CAQSGENLNSPLHF
TGTGCCCAGTCGGGAGAGAACTTGAATTCACCCCTCCACTTT
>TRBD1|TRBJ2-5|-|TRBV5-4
CASGTGLETQYF
TGTGCCAGCGGGACAGGGCTAGAGACCCAGTACTTC
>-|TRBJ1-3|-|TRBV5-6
CASSRLDSGNTIYF
TGTGCCAGCAGCAGGCTAGACTCTGGAAACACCATATATTTT
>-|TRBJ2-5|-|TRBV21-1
CASSKLVAGGREETQYF
TGTGCCAGCAGCAAGTTGGTGGCGGGGGGCCGAGAAGAGACCCAGTACTTC
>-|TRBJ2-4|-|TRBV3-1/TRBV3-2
CAGRVENIQYF
TGTGCCGGGAGAGTGGAAAACATTCAGTACTTC
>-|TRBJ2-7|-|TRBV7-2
CASSLGTGIAKQYF
TGTGCCAGCAGCTTAGGGACCGGGATCGCGAAGCAGTACTTC